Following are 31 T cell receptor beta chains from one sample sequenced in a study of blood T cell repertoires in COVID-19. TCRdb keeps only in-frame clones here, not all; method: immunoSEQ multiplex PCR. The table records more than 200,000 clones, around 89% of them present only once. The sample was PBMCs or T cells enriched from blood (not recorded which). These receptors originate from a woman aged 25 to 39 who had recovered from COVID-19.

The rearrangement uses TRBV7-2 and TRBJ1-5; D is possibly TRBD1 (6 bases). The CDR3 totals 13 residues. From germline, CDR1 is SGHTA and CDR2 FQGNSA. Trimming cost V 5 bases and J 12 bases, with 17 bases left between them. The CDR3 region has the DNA TGTGCCAGCAGCCCAGGGGTCAAAGGGCTCCAGCATTTT. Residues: CASSPGVKGLQHF.

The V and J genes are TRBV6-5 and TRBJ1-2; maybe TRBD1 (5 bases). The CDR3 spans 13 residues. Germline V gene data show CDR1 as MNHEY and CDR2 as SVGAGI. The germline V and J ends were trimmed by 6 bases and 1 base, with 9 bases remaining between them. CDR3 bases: TGTGCCAGCAGCGACAGTTTTAACTATGGCTACACCTTC. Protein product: CASSDSFNYGYTF.

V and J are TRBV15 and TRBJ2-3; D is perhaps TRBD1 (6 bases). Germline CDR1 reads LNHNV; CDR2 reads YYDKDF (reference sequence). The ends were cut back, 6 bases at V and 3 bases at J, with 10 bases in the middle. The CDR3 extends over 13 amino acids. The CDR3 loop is CATRIQGTDTQYF. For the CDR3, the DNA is TGTGCCACCAGGATTCAGGGGACAGATACGCAGTATTTT.

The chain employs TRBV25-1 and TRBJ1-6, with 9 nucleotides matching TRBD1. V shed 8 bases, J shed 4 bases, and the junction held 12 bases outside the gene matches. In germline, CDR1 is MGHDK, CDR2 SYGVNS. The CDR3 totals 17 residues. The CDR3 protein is CASSLTTGGAYNSPLHF. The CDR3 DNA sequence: TGTGCCAGCTCACTAACCACAGGGGGCGCGTATAATTCACCCCTCCACTTT.

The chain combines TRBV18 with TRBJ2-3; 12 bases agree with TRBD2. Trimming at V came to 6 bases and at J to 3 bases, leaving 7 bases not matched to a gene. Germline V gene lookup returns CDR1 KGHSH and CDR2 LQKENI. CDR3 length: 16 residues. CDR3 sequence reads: CASSPSGRAGTDTQYF. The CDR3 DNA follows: TGTGCCAGCTCCCCTAGCGGGAGGGCGGGGACAGATACGCAGTATTTT.

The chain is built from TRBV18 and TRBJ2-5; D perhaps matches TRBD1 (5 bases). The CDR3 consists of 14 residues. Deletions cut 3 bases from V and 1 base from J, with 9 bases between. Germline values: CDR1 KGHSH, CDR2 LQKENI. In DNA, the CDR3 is TGTGCCAGCTCACCCCCTACAGGCCAAGAGACCCAGTACTTC. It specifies CASSPPTGQETQYF.

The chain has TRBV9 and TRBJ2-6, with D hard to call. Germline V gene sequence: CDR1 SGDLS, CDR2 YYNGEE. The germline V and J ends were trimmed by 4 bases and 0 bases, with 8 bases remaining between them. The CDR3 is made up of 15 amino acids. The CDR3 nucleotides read TGTGCCAGCAGCCCCAAAATCTCTGGGGCCAACGTCCTGACTTTC. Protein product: CASSPKISGANVLTF.

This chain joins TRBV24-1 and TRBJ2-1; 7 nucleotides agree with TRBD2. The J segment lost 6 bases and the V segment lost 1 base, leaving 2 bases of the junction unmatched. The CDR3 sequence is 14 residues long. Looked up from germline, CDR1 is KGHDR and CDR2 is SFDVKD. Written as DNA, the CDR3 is TGTGCCACCAGTGATTTCGGCGGGGGCAATGAGCAGTTCTTC. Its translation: CATSDFGGGNEQFF.

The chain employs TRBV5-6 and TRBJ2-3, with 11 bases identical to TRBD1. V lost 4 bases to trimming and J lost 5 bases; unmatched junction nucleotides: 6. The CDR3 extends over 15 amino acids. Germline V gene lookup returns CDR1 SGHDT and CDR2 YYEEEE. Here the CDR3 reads CASSTGQGAGDTQYF. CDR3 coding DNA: TGTGCCAGCAGCACCGGACAGGGGGCTGGAGATACGCAGTATTTT.

The CDR3 DNA reads as TGTGCCAGCAGCGGGACTAGCGGGCAAGAGACCCAGTACTTC. Its translation is CASSGTSGQETQYF. This chain uses TRBV2 with TRBJ2-5; 12 positions agree with TRBD2. Germline lookup yields CDR1 SNHLY and CDR2 FYNNEI. The CDR3 runs 14 residues. J gave up 2 bases and V 6 bases, and 1 base lay outside the gene matches.

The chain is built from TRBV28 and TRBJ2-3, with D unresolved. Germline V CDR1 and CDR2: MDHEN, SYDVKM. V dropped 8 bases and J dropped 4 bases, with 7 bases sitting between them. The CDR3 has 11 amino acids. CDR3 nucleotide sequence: TGTGCCAGCTTGTTAGCAGATACGCAGTATTTT. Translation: CASLLADTQYF.

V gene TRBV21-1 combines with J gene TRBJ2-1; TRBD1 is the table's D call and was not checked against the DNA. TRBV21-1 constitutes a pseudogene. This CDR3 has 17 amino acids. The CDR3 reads CASSKVWAPLSYNEQFF. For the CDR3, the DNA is TGTGCCAGCAGCAAAGTGTGGGCCCCACTCTCCTACAATGAGCAGTTCTTC.

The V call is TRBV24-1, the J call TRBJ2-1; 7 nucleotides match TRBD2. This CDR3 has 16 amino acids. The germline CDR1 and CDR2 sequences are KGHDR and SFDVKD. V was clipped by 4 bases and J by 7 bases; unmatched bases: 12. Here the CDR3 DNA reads TGTGCCACCAGTGACCCCAGACATGCAGCGGGGAATGAGCAGTTCTTC. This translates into CATSDPRHAAGNEQFF.

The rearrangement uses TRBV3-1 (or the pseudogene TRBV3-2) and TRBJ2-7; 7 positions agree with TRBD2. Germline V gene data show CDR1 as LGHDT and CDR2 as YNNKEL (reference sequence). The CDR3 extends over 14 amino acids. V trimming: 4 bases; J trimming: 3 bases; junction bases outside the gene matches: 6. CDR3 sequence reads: CASSPGEGDYEQYF. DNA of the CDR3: TGTGCCAGCAGCCCCGGGGAGGGCGACTACGAGCAGTACTTC.

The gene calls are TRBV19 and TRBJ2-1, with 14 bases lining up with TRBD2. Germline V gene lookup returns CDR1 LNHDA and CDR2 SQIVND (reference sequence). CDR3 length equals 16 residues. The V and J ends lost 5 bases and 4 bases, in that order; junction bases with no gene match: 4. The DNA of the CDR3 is TGTGCCAGTAGTCCTCGGACTAGCGGGAGGTACAATGAGCAGTTCTTC. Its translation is CASSPRTSGRYNEQFF.

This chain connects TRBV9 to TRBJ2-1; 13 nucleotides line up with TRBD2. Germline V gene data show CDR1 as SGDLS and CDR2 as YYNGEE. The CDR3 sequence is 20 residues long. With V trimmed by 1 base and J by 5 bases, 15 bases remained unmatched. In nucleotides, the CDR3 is TGTGCCAGCAGCGTACCTCGGGACAGTTTAACTAGCGGGGGGGACAATGAGCAGTTCTTC. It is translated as CASSVPRDSLTSGGDNEQFF.

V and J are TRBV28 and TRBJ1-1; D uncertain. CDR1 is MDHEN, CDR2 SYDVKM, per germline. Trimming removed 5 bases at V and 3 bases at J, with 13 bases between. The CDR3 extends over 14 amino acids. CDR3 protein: CASSPTIKDTEAFF. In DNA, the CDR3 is TGTGCCAGCAGTCCGACAATTAAGGACACTGAAGCTTTCTTT. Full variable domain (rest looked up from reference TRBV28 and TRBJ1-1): DVKVTQSSRYLVKRTGEKVFLECVQDMDHENMFWYRQDPGLGLRLIYFSYDVKMKEKGDIPEGYSVSREKKERFSLILESASTNQTSMYLCASSPTIKDTEAFFGQGTRLTVV.

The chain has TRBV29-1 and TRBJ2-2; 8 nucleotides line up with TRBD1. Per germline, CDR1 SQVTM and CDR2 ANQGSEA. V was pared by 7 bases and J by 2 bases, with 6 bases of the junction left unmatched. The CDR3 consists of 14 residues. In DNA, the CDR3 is TGCAGCGGACGGGGACAGGCAAACACCGGGGAGCTGTTTTTT. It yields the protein CSGRGQANTGELFF.

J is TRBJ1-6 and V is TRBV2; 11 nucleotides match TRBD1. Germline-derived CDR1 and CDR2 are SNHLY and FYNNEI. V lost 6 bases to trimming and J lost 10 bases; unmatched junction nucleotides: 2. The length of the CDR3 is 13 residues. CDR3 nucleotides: TGTGCCAGCAGGGGGACAGGGGGATCACCCCTCCACTTT. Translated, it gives CASRGTGGSPLHF.

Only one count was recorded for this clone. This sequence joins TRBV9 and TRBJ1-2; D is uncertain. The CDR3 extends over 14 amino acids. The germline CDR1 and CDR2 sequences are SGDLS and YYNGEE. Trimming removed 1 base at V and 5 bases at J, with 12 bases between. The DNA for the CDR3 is TGTGCCAGCAGCGTACTGAATGCGGTATATGGCTACACCTTC. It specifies CASSVLNAVYGYTF.

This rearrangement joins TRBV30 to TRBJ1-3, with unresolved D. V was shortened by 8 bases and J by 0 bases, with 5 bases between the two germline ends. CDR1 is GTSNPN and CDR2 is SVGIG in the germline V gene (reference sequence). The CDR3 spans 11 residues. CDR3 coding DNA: TGTGCCGTTATCTCTGGAAACACCATATATTTT. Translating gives CAVISGNTIYF.

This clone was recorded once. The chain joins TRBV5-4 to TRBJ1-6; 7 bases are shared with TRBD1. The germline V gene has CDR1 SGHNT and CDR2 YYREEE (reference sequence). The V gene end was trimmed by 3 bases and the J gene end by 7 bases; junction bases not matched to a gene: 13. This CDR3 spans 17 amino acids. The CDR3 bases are TGTGCCAGCAGCTCGCAATTTCGGACAGGCCGAAATTCACCCCTCCACTTT. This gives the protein CASSSQFRTGRNSPLHF.

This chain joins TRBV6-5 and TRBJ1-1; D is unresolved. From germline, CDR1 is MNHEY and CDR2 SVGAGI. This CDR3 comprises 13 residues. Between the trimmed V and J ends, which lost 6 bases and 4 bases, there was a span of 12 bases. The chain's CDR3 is CASRKEVSTEAFF. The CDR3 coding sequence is TGTGCCAGCAGGAAGGAGGTTAGCACTGAAGCTTTCTTT.

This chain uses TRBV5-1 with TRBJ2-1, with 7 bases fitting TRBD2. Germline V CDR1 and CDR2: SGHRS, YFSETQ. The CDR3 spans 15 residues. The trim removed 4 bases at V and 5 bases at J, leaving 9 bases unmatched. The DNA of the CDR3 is TGCGCCAGCAGCGAGCGGGGAAGGAGAGACAATGAGCAGTTCTTC. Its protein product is CASSERGRRDNEQFF.

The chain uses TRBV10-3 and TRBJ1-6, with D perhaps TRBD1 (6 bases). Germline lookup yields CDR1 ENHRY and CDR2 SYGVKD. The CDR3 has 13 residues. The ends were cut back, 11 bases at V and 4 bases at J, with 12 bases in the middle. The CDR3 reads CASRDNYNSPLHF. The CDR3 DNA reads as TGTGCCTCCCGGGACAATTATAATTCACCCCTCCACTTT.

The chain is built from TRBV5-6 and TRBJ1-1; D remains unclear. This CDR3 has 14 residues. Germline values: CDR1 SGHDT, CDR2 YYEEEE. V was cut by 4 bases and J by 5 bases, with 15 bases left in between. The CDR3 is CASSRGGVGTEAFF. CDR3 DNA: TGTGCCAGCAGCCGCGGAGGAGTGGGAACTGAAGCTTTCTTT.

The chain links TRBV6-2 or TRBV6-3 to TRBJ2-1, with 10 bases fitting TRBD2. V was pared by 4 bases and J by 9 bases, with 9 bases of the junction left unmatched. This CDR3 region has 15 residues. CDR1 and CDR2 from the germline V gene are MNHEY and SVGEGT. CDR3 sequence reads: CASSSQREGRLEQFF. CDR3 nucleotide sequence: TGTGCCAGCAGTTCCCAGCGGGAGGGCCGCCTTGAGCAGTTCTTC.

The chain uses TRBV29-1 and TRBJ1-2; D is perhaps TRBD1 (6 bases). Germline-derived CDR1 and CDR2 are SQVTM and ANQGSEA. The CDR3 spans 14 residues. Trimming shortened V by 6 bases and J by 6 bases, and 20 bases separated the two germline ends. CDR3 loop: CSVAQHRESHGYTF. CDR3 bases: TGCAGCGTGGCACAGCACAGGGAGAGTCATGGCTACACCTTC. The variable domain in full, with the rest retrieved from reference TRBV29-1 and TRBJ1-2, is SAVISQKPSRDICQRGTSLTIQCQVDSQVTMMFWYRQQPGQSLTLIATANQGSEATYESGFVIDKFPISRPNLTFSTLTVSNMSPEDSSIYLCSVAQHRESHGYTFGSGTRLTVV.

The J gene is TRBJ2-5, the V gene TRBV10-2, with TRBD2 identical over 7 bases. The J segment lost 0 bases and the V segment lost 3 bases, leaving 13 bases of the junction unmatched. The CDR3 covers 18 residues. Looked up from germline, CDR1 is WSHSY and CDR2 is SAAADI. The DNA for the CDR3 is TGCGCCAGCAGTGAAAGGCCTAGCGGCGGGATATACCAAGAGACCCAGTACTTC. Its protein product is CASSERPSGGIYQETQYF.

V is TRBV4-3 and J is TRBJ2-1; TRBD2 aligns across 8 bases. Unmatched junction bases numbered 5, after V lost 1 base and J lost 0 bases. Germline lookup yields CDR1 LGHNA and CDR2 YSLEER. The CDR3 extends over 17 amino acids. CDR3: CASSQGLAMSSYNEQFF. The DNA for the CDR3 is TGCGCCAGCAGCCAAGGACTAGCGATGAGCTCCTACAATGAGCAGTTCTTC.

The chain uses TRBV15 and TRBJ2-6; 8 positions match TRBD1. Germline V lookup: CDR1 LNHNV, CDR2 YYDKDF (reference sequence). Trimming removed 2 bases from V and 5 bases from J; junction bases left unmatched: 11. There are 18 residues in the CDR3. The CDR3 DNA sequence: TGTGCCACCAGCAGATCCCCAGTAGACAGGGGTAGGGCCAACGTCCTGACTTTC. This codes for CATSRSPVDRGRANVLTF.